Listed below are T cell receptor beta chains from one sample, sequenced in a study of beta chain features in type 1 diabetes. The assay was immunoSEQ multiplex PCR, and TCRdb's table has in-frame clones only and misses some. The sample contains more than 250,000 clones, over 20% of which appear only once. Input material: naive CD4+ T cells from blood. The receptors originated from a woman aged 40-49 years with type 1 diabetes. The CDR3 runs from the conserved cysteine through the conserved F or W. A D gene is named only where the DNA matches it firmly. Size is omitted from some rows. Given values are once, few, many or a class for expanded clones.

TRBJ2-7,TRBV4-2,TRBD2,.,TGTGCCAGCAGCCAGGAACCGGGACTAGCAGGGGAAGAGCAGTACTTC,CASSQEPGLAGEEQYF
TRBJ1-2,TRBV7-2,.,.,TGTGCCAGCAGATTGGGCTATAGCTACACCTTC,CASRLGYSYTF
TRBJ1-1,TRBV19,.,.,TGTGCCAGTAGTATAACAGGGTCATACGCTGAAGCTTTCTTT,CASSITGSYAEAFF
TRBJ2-7,TRBV6-5,.,few,TGTGCCAGCACCCCGACATCGGGAAACGTCCACGAGCAGTACTTC,CASTPTSGNVHEQYF
TRBJ2-7,TRBV28,.,few,TGTGCCAGCAGGCACAACTACGAGCAGTACTTC,CASRHNYEQYF
TRBJ1-5,TRBV30,.,few,TGTGCCTGGAGCTTAACAGGGAATCAGCCCCAGCATTTT,CAWSLTGNQPQHF
TRBJ2-7,TRBV18,.,.,TGTGCCAGCTCACCAGGGCGACGCCTCTACGAGCAGTACTTC,CASSPGRRLYEQYF
TRBJ1-2,TRBV6-5,.,.,TGTGCCAGCAGTGACTCGGCCCAGGTTAACTATGGCTACACCTTC,CASSDSAQVNYGYTF
TRBJ2-1,TRBV6-5,TRBD1,few,TGTGCCAGCAGTACCCGGACAGGGGAGTTCTTC,CASSTRTGEFF
TRBJ1-1,TRBV18,TRBD1,.,TGTGCCAGCTCACAATCAGGGGGAAGGGTCACTGAAGCTTTCTTT,CASSQSGGRVTEAFF
TRBJ1-2,TRBV28,TRBD1,few,TGTGCCAGCAGTGGGGGGGACAGGGGTGGCTATGGCTACACCTTC,CASSGGDRGGYGYTF
TRBJ2-5,TRBV2,.,few,TGTGCCAGTTCACTGCAAGAGACCCAGTACTTC,CASSLQETQYF
TRBJ2-7,TRBV5-1,.,.,TGCGCCAGCAGCTTGTTCGAGGGTTACGAGCAGTACTTC,CASSLFEGYEQYF
TRBJ2-1,TRBV4-2,TRBD2,.,TGTGCCAGCAGCCAAGACCTGGGACTAGCGGATTACAATGAGCAGTTCTTC,CASSQDLGLADYNEQFF
TRBJ2-1,TRBV7-9,.,once,TGTGCCAGCAGCCTCGGGTTTCGAGTAAACAATGAGCAGTTCTTC,CASSLGFRVNNEQFF
TRBJ2-7,TRBV7-3,.,few,TGTGCCAGCAGCTCGGGCGGGAATTCCTACGAGCAGTACTTC,CASSSGGNSYEQYF
TRBJ2-1,TRBV28,TRBD2,.,TGTGCCAGCAGCCTAGCGGGATCGGTCAATGAGCAGTTCTTC,CASSLAGSVNEQFF
TRBJ2-5,TRBV7-2,TRBD2,.,TGTGCCAGCAGCCCTGGGAGAGCGGGGCCTCTTCAAGAGACCCAGTACTTC,CASSPGRAGPLQETQYF
TRBJ1-1,TRBV6-4,.,.,TGTGCCAGCAGTGTAGGAGAGGGCCAGGGGCGAGCTTTCTTT,CASSVGEGQGRAFF
TRBJ2-5,TRBV18,.,.,TGTGCCAGCTCACCAAGGGGGATCCAAGAGACCCAGTACTTC,CASSPRGIQETQYF
TRBJ2-1,TRBV6-1,.,.,TGTGCCAGCAGCCTTACGGGGGATGAGCAGTTCTTC,CASSLTGDEQFF
TRBJ2-5,TRBV5-6,.,.,TGTGCCAGCAGCTTGGCCATTACGGTCGGAGAGACCCAGTACTTC,CASSLAITVGETQYF
TRBJ2-6,TRBV4-3,.,few,TGCGCCAGCAGCCAAGCCGGGTCTGGGGCCAACGTCCTGACTTTC,CASSQAGSGANVLTF
TRBJ1-5,TRBV30,.,few,TGTGCCTGGAGTGTCTCGACAGTTCCCTTTGGCAGCAATCAGCCCCAGCATTTT,CAWSVSTVPFGSNQPQHF
TRBJ2-7,TRBV5-4,.,.,TGTGCCAGCAGCCTCAGGGGATTCGAGCAGTACTTC,CASSLRGFEQYF
TRBJ2-7,TRBV5-4,TRBD1,few,TGTGCCAGCAGCTCAGGGGGCCGTTCCGGCGAGCAGTACTTC,CASSSGGRSGEQYF
TRBJ1-1,TRBV10-3,.,.,TGTGCCATCAGTGCCCCAGGGATGAACACTGAAGCTTTCTTT,CAISAPGMNTEAFF
TRBJ1-2,TRBV28,.,few,TGTGCCAGCAGTCCCGGAGGGTATGGCTACACCTTC,CASSPGGYGYTF
TRBJ2-7,TRBV6-5,.,few,TGTGCCAGCAGGCCCTCAGGTACCTACGAGCAGTACTTC,CASRPSGTYEQYF
TRBJ2-2,TRBV28,TRBD2,few,TGTGCCAGCAGTTCCCCCGCGGGGGGGTCAGGGGAGCTGTTTTTT,CASSSPAGGSGELFF
TRBJ2-1,TRBV30,TRBD2,few,TGTGCCTGGAGTCAACTAGCGGGTGAACTTGAGCAGTTCTTC,CAWSQLAGELEQFF
TRBJ1-4,TRBV29-1,.,.,TGCAGCGTTGAATCTCGTGAAAAACTGTTTTTT,CSVESREKLFF
TRBJ1-2,TRBV9,TRBD1,.,TGTGCCAGCAGCCGGACAGGGAATCCCGGCTACACCTTC,CASSRTGNPGYTF
TRBJ2-3,TRBV7-2,TRBD1,.,TGTGCCAGCAGCCCGTCCCTGACAGGGGGCGGGGATACGCAGTATTTT,CASSPSLTGGGDTQYF
TRBJ2-7,TRBV5-1,.,.,TGCGCCAGCAGCTTGGCCGCCGACTCCAGCTACGAGCAGTACTTC,CASSLAADSSYEQYF
TRBJ2-7,TRBV18,.,few,TGTGCCAGCTCACCCCAAGAACAAACGAGGGGGTCTGCCTACGAGCAGTACTTC,CASSPQEQTRGSAYEQYF
TRBJ1-1,TRBV6-5,.,few,TGTGCCAGCAGGGACAGTTTGAACACTGAAGCTTTCTTT,CASRDSLNTEAFF
TRBJ1-1,TRBV27,.,few,TGTGCCAGCAGTCCTCGACGCGGACAGTTTATGGAAGCTTTCTTT,CASSPRRGQFMEAFF
TRBJ2-7,TRBV7-3,.,few,TGTGCCAGCAGCTTAACTGCGCAGCGCGAGCAGTACTTC,CASSLTAQREQYF
TRBJ2-1,TRBV2,.,few,TGTGCCAGCAGTGATGGGCCCCAGCAGTTCTTC,CASSDGPQQFF
TRBJ2-7,TRBV4-3,.,few,TGCGCCAGCAGCCTCGTTATCACAGAAAAATCCTACGAGCAGTACTTC,CASSLVITEKSYEQYF
TRBJ2-7,TRBV7-2,.,.,TGTGCCAGCAGCCCGAGCCCCTACGAGCAGTACTTC,CASSPSPYEQYF
TRBJ1-1,TRBV28,.,few,TGTGCCAGCAGTACAAGGACAGCCCTTGAAGCTTTCTTT,CASSTRTALEAFF
TRBJ2-7,TRBV5-4,.,few,TGTGCCAGCAGCTCGGCGGGTCGGTACTACGAGCAGTACTTC,CASSSAGRYYEQYF
TRBJ2-5,TRBV7-3,.,few,TGTGCCAGCAGCTTAGGGGGACTTAAAGAGACCCAGTACTTC,CASSLGGLKETQYF
TRBJ2-1,TRBV18,.,.,TGTGCCAGCTCAGAAGGGGTCGATGAGCAGTTCTTC,CASSEGVDEQFF